These 24 T cell receptor beta chains share one sample of origin, sequenced in a study of T cell responses to AZD1222 COVID-19 vaccine. Profiled with immunoSEQ multiplex PCR; TCRdb holds only in-frame clones, not every one. There are 90,000 to 120,000 clones in the sample; roughly 90% occur only once, and 1% to 1.5% lies in the top ten. The sample here was peripheral blood, taken on day 0 of AZD1222 vaccination. Receptors were obtained from an adult in good health.

The chain recombines TRBV11-3 with TRBJ1-6, with 7 bases aligning to TRBD1. Germline CDR1 and CDR2: SGHNT and YENEEA. V trimming: 1 base; J trimming: 10 bases; junction bases outside the gene matches: 4. This CDR3 spans 14 amino acids. CDR3 protein: CASSLVVRGSPLHF. DNA for the CDR3: TGTGCCAGCAGCTTAGTTGTCAGGGGGTCACCCCTCCACTTT. Together with reference TRBV11-3 and TRBJ1-6, the CDR3 gives the full variable domain: EAGVVQSPRYKIIEKKQPVAFWCNPISGHNTLYWYLQNLGQGPELLIRYENEEAVDDSQLPKDRFSAERLKGVDSTLKIQPAELGDSAVYLCASSLVVRGSPLHFGNGTRLTVT.

This clone was seen once. V gene TRBV5-1 combines with J gene TRBJ2-1, with 12 bases lining up with TRBD2. This CDR3 is 14 amino acids long. Germline CDR1 is SGHRS and CDR2 is YFSETQ. Trimming cost V 3 bases and J 7 bases; bases outside gene matches: 2. The CDR3 here is CASSWTSGKNEQFF. In nucleotides, the CDR3 is TGCGCCAGCAGCTGGACTAGCGGGAAGAATGAGCAGTTCTTC.

The rearrangement links TRBV15 to TRBJ1-2; weak D call: TRBD1 (5 bases). The V and J ends lost 5 bases and 2 bases respectively, with 12 bases between them. The germline gives CDR1 LNHNV, CDR2 YYDKDF (reference sequence). The CDR3 has 14 residues. The CDR3 reads CATSPGHLNYGYTF. The CDR3 DNA is TGTGCCACCAGCCCCGGACACCTGAACTATGGCTACACCTTC.

The V and J genes are TRBV24-1 and TRBJ2-1, with D possibly called TRBD1 or TRBD2 (5 bases each). The CDR3 loop spans 16 amino acids. Between the trimmed V and J ends, which lost 1 base and 5 bases, there was a span of 14 bases. Germline CDR1 is KGHDR and CDR2 is SFDVKD. DNA of the CDR3: TGTGCCACCAGTGATTTTTCCAGGCTGGGACACAATGAGCAGTTCTTC. This codes for CATSDFSRLGHNEQFF.

CDR3 DNA: TGTGCCAGCAGTTACTCGATTCGAGGTCGGATTAATGAAAAACTGTTTTTT. Protein sequence: CASSYSIRGRINEKLFF. V is TRBV6-2 or TRBV6-3 and J is TRBJ1-4; no firm D call. Trimming left V 0 bases short and J 4 bases short, with 15 bases between. This CDR3 contains 17 residues. The germline CDR1 and CDR2 sequences are MNHEY and SVGEGT.

V is TRBV5-4 and J is TRBJ2-2; D not certain. The germline V and J ends were trimmed by 7 bases and 3 bases, with 16 bases remaining between them. CDR3 length: 15 residues. Per the germline V gene, CDR1 is SGHNT and CDR2 is YYREEE (reference sequence). The CDR3 DNA reads TGTGCCAGCTCCCCCTGGCGGAGTGACACCGGGGAGCTGTTTTTT. This encodes CASSPWRSDTGELFF.

This clone was found once. The rearrangement uses TRBV5-1 and TRBJ2-7, with 9 bases fitting TRBD1. Germline V lookup: CDR1 SGHRS, CDR2 YFSETQ. V trimming: 0 bases; J trimming: 3 bases; junction bases outside the gene matches: 10. The CDR3 is 17 amino acids. The CDR3 nucleotides read TGCGCCAGCAGCTTGGTTTCCGTGGACAGGGGAGGCTACGAGCAGTACTTC. Translating it yields CASSLVSVDRGGYEQYF.

The rearrangement uses TRBV28 and TRBJ2-6; TRBD1 aligns across 9 bases. Per germline, CDR1 MDHEN and CDR2 SYDVKM. This CDR3 has 15 residues. V lost 5 bases and J lost 2; bases outside the gene matches: 1. The CDR3 spells CASSTGGAGANVLTF. The CDR3 coding sequence is TGTGCCAGCAGTACAGGGGGCGCTGGGGCCAACGTCCTGACTTTC.

The chain joins TRBV13 to TRBJ2-1, with TRBD2 matching over 7 bases. The V gene end was trimmed by 2 bases and the J gene end by 4 bases; junction bases not matched to a gene: 11. Per germline, CDR1 PRHDT and CDR2 FYEKMQ (reference sequence). The CDR3 consists of 17 residues. The DNA for the CDR3 is TGTGCCAGCAGCTTAATGTATGCGGGGGATACTTACAATGAGCAGTTCTTC. Translated, it gives CASSLMYAGDTYNEQFF. Full variable domain (rest looked up from reference TRBV13 and TRBJ2-1): AAGVIQSPRHLIKEKRETATLKCYPIPRHDTVYWYQQGPGQDPQFLISFYEKMQSDKGSIPDRFSAQQFSDYHSELNMSSLELGDSALYFCASSLMYAGDTYNEQFFGPGTRLTVL.

The chain links TRBV5-1 to TRBJ2-1; D gene ambiguous. Trimming cost V 1 base and J 8 bases, with 13 bases left between them. The CDR3 has 14 residues. Per germline, CDR1 SGHRS and CDR2 YFSETQ. CDR3 nucleotide sequence: TGCGCCAGCAGCTTGACAGCCGTCTGGGATGAGCAGTTCTTC. This encodes CASSLTAVWDEQFF.

V and J are TRBV3-1 (or the pseudogene TRBV3-2) and TRBJ2-3; weak D call: TRBD2 (6 bases). This CDR3 comprises 13 residues. In germline, CDR1 is LGHDT, CDR2 YNNKEL (reference sequence). With 1 base removed from V and 9 bases from J, the gap between germline ends came to 11 bases. This CDR3 is CASSQVGRGTQYF. CDR3 sequence (DNA): TGTGCCAGCAGCCAAGTGGGGCGGGGAACGCAGTATTTT.

Note on this clone: Other DNA sequences from this sample encode an identical CDR3 as well. This rearrangement joins TRBV19 to TRBJ1-1; D uncertain. The CDR3 consists of 13 residues. Trimming shortened V by 3 bases and J by 4 bases, and 9 bases separated the two germline ends. The germline CDR1 and CDR2 sequences are LNHDA and SQIVND (reference sequence). Here the CDR3 reads CASSIGRGTEAFF. DNA for the CDR3: TGTGCCAGTAGTATCGGCCGGGGCACTGAAGCTTTCTTT. The full variable domain, with the rest looked up from reference TRBV19 and TRBJ1-1, is DGGITQSPKYLFRKEGQNVTLSCEQNLNHDAMYWYRQDPGQGLRLIYYSQIVNDFQKGDIAEGYSVSREKKESFPLTVTSAQKNPTAFYLCASSIGRGTEAFFGQGTRLTVV.

This clone was counted a single time. This sequence joins TRBV18 and TRBJ1-6; D unclear. V lost 3 bases, J lost 5 bases, and 2 bases lay in between. Germline CDR1 KGHSH, CDR2 LQKENI. The CDR3 sequence is 12 residues long. CDR3 loop: CASSPNNSPLHF. CDR3 DNA sequence: TGTGCCAGCTCACCCAATAATTCACCCCTCCACTTT.

The genes are TRBV9 and TRBJ1-1, with D possibly matching TRBD1 (5 bases). The ends were cut back, 0 bases at V and 2 bases at J, with 11 bases in the middle. This CDR3 spans 15 amino acids. Germline CDR1 and CDR2: SGDLS and YYNGEE. CDR3 in DNA: TGTGCCAGCAGCGTAGGGGTGGGGACTAACACTGAAGCTTTCTTT. Translated, it gives CASSVGVGTNTEAFF.

This chain links TRBV6-6 with TRBJ1-2; D perhaps matches TRBD1 (5 bases). CDR1 MNHNY and CDR2 SVGAGI come from the germline V gene (reference sequence). With 0 bases removed from V and 0 bases from J, the gap between germline ends came to 8 bases. CDR3 length equals 15 residues. Here the CDR3 reads CASSYSGPANYGYTF. In nucleotides, the CDR3 is TGTGCCAGCAGTTACTCGGGGCCAGCTAACTATGGCTACACCTTC.

V is TRBV11-2 and J is TRBJ1-6; D is ambiguous. V was cut by 1 base and J by 11 bases, with 15 bases left in between. Per germline, CDR1 SGHAT and CDR2 FQNNGV. The length of the CDR3 is 15 residues. CDR3 in DNA: TGTGCCAGCAGCTTAGGGGAAACGAGGAATGCACCCCTCCACTTT. Its protein is CASSLGETRNAPLHF.

This clone has only a few counts. The CDR3 region is CASSPGRRGTGFYEQYF. CDR3 in DNA: TGTGCCAGCTCCCCAGGTCGTCGCGGGACAGGGTTTTACGAGCAGTACTTC. The V call is TRBV18, the J call TRBJ2-7, with 9 bases lining up with TRBD1. The germline V gene has CDR1 KGHSH and CDR2 LQKENI. V trimming: 6 bases; J trimming: 4 bases; junction bases outside the gene matches: 16. The CDR3 spans 17 residues.

This clone was detected only once. The chain employs TRBV10-2 and TRBJ2-3; D not resolved. Germline CDR1 is WSHSY and CDR2 is SAAADI. This CDR3 is 13 amino acids long. Trimming cost V 3 bases and J 2 bases, with 6 bases left between them. The CDR3 spells CASSDSHTDTQYF. For the CDR3, the DNA is TGCGCCAGCAGTGATAGCCACACAGATACGCAGTATTTT.

The chain carries TRBV6-1 and TRBJ1-2; 12 nucleotides agree with TRBD1. With 2 bases clipped from V and 6 bases from J, the junction kept 10 bases outside the gene matches. This CDR3 has 17 amino acids. The germline gives CDR1 MNHNS, CDR2 SASEGT. CDR3 in amino acids: CASSESRDRGRVDGYTF. CDR3 sequence (DNA): TGTGCCAGCAGTGAAAGTAGGGACAGGGGGCGCGTGGATGGCTACACCTTC.

This rearrangement joins TRBV30 to TRBJ1-4; no clear D. The V gene lost 3 bases and the J gene lost 7 bases, with 9 bases spanning the gap. Germline loops: CDR1 GTSNPN, CDR2 SVGIG (reference sequence). This CDR3 has 12 amino acids. This CDR3 reads CAWSLIGEKLFF. The DNA of the CDR3 is TGTGCCTGGAGCTTAATAGGTGAAAAACTGTTTTTT.

This sequence joins TRBV20-1 and TRBJ2-1; D is unresolved. The CDR3 is 12 residues long. From germline, CDR1 is DFQATT and CDR2 SNEGSKA (reference sequence). Trimming removed 3 bases from V and 5 bases from J, with 8 bases in between. For the CDR3, the DNA is TGCAGTGCTAGTCTCTGGGACAATGAGCAGTTCTTC. Its translation is CSASLWDNEQFF.

CDR3 region: CASSTGQPKPSYEQYF. CDR3 nucleotide sequence: TGCGCCAGCAGTACGGGACAGCCCAAACCTTCCTACGAGCAGTACTTC. The chain uses TRBV5-1 and TRBJ2-7; 7 bases fit TRBD1. Trimming took 5 bases from V and 1 from J; bases not matched to a gene: 12. The CDR3 is 16 residues long. CDR1 is SGHRS and CDR2 is YFSETQ in the germline V gene.

The chain employs TRBV28 and TRBJ2-7; 8 bases line up with TRBD2. Germline trimming cut 9 bases from V and 4 bases from J; bases unmatched to any gene: 11. This CDR3 has 14 amino acids. Germline lookup yields CDR1 MDHEN and CDR2 SYDVKM. The CDR3 is CASKGSGTWYEQYF. CDR3 coding DNA: TGTGCCAGTAAGGGTAGCGGGACGTGGTACGAGCAGTACTTC.

The V and J genes are TRBV30 and TRBJ1-1, with TRBD1 identical over 7 bases. This CDR3 contains 15 residues. V shed 5 bases, J shed 0 bases, and the junction held 9 bases outside the gene matches. From germline, CDR1 is GTSNPN and CDR2 SVGIG (reference sequence). The CDR3 reads CAWAGGLGVNTEAFF. The DNA for the CDR3 is TGTGCCTGGGCAGGGGGTCTGGGGGTGAACACTGAAGCTTTCTTT.